Below, 23 T cell receptor beta chains from the same sample are listed, as sequenced in a study of neurological immune-mediated disorders. One entry per CDR3 protein, called by TCRdb with MiXCR from the 5' RACE reads. The table lists 50,000 or so distinct CDR3 sequences, approximately 14% of them singletons. Specified time point: longitudinal time-point 2. Sequenced sample: PBMCs. The receptors shown here come from a male donor with HTLV-1-associated myelopathy (HAM/TSP).

This clonotype was counted at least ten times. This chain links TRBV6-5 with TRBJ2-2; possibly TRBD1 for D (5 bases). V lost 6 bases and J 1 base, leaving 9 bases between the germline ends. This CDR3 has 14 residues. Germline CDR1 reads MNHEY; CDR2 reads SVGAGI. This CDR3 reads CASRPTGNTGELFF. The CDR3 nucleotides read TGTGCCAGCAGACCCACAGGGAACACCGGGGAGCTGTTTTTT.

This clonotype was detected many times. V is TRBV20-1 and J is TRBJ1-6; no clear D. V was cut by 2 bases and J by 7 bases, with 15 bases left in between. Germline V gene lookup returns CDR1 DFQATT and CDR2 SNEGSKA (reference sequence). This CDR3 contains 15 residues. DNA of the CDR3: TGCAGTGCTAGAATCTCGGCCCTGAGGAATTCACCCCTCCACTTT. It encodes CSARISALRNSPLHF.

Comment on this clonotype: A much bigger clone sits one base away, suggesting this may be a read error. The V call is TRBV5-1, the J call TRBJ2-3; D might be TRBD1 (6 bases). The CDR3 sequence is 14 residues long. Trimming pared 0 bases from V and 6 bases from J, leaving 11 bases between. Germline CDR1 SGHRS, CDR2 YFSETQ. The CDR3, as DNA: TGCGCCAGCAGCTTGGATAGGGGGTGTGATACGCAGTATTTT. Amino acids: CASSLDRGCDTQYF.

There are many counts of this clonotype. The chain has TRBV7-9 and TRBJ1-4; D perhaps matches TRBD1 (5 bases). The V end was cut by 3 bases, the J end by 0 bases, with 11 bases between. Germline CDR1 SEHNR, CDR2 FQNEAQ (reference sequence). CDR3 size: 16 residues. CDR3 DNA sequence: TGTGCCAGCAGCTTGGTCTCAGGGACAACTAATGAAAAACTGTTTTTT. It yields the protein CASSLVSGTTNEKLFF. Drawing the rest from reference TRBV7-9 and TRBJ1-4, the complete variable domain is DTGVSQNPRHKITKRGQNVTFRCDPISEHNRLYWYRQTLGQGPEFLTYFQNEAQLEKSRLLSDRFSAERPKGSFSTLEIQRTEQGDSAMYLCASSLVSGTTNEKLFFGSGTQLSVL.

This clonotype has at least ten counts. J is TRBJ1-2 and V is TRBV20-1; D uncertain. The V gene's germline CDR1 is DFQATT and CDR2 SNEGSKA (reference sequence). The CDR3 runs 13 residues. V was shortened by 0 bases and J by 5 bases, with 10 bases between the two germline ends. CDR3 sequence (DNA): TGCAGTGCTAGAGAGGACGGAGTTTATGGCTACACCTTC. It translates to CSAREDGVYGYTF.

This clonotype was seen many times. The chain carries TRBV27 and TRBJ2-7; D is perhaps TRBD1 or TRBD2 (6 bases each). This CDR3 is 15 amino acids long. Germline V gene sequence: CDR1 MNHEY, CDR2 SMNVEV (reference sequence). V was cut by 5 bases and J by 0 bases, with 14 bases left in between. CDR3 bases: TGTGCCAGCAGTCCCTCCGGGGGCATCTCCTACGAGCAGTACTTC. This gives the protein CASSPSGGISYEQYF.

The table lists this clonotype with many counts. The V and J genes are TRBV4-3 and TRBJ2-2; possibly TRBD2 for D (6 bases). Trimming took 0 bases from V and 2 from J, leaving 7 bases between them. Per the germline V gene, CDR1 is LGHNA and CDR2 is YSLEER. CDR3 length: 15 residues. The CDR3 protein is CASSQDSGNTGELFF. As DNA, the CDR3 is TGCGCCAGCAGCCAAGATAGCGGAAACACCGGGGAGCTGTTTTTT.

This clonotype has at least ten counts. The chain uses TRBV9 and TRBJ1-2; D gene ambiguous. In germline, CDR1 is SGDLS, CDR2 YYNGEE. V was cut by 0 bases and J by 4 bases, with 10 bases left in between. This CDR3 has 14 residues. CDR3 residues: CASSVGGSGYGYTF. The CDR3 nucleotides read TGTGCCAGCAGCGTAGGAGGGAGCGGCTATGGCTACACCTTC.

This clonotype was detected many times. V gene TRBV20-1 combines with J gene TRBJ1-1; perhaps TRBD1 as D (5 bases). V lost 5 bases to trimming and J lost 1 base, with 14 bases between them. The CDR3 extends over 14 amino acids. Germline assignment: CDR1 DFQATT and CDR2 SNEGSKA (reference sequence). This chain's CDR3 is CSARPPGRNTEAFF. The CDR3 DNA sequence: TGCAGTGCTCGACCCCCGGGGCGGAACACTGAAGCTTTCTTT.

The table lists this clonotype with many counts. The genes are TRBV20-1 and TRBJ2-2; D may be TRBD1 (6 bases). The V gene's germline CDR1 is DFQATT and CDR2 SNEGSKA (reference sequence). V shed 5 bases and J shed 4 bases, with 11 bases lying between them. CDR3 size: 13 residues. The CDR3 DNA reads as TGCAGTGCTCGTAACAGGGTCACCGGGGAGCTGTTTTTT. This codes for CSARNRVTGELFF.

By its share, this clonotype is medium-sized. The chain recombines TRBV5-6 with TRBJ2-1; TRBD1 agrees at 8 bases. With V trimmed by 4 bases and J by 8 bases, 11 bases remained unmatched. CDR1 is SGHDT, CDR2 YYEEEE, per germline. CDR3 length: 15 amino acids. CDR3 sequence: CASSKGPGQVYEQFF. The CDR3 DNA follows: TGTGCCAGCAGCAAAGGACCGGGACAGGTCTATGAGCAGTTCTTC.

This clonotype was observed at least ten times. V and J are TRBV5-1 and TRBJ2-7; 9 bases map to TRBD1. The junction had 13 bases not matched to a gene; V was cut back by 7 bases and J by 5 bases. CDR1 SGHRS and CDR2 YFSETQ come from the germline V gene. CDR3 length: 15 amino acids. This CDR3 reads CASAPGRTGAHEQYF. The CDR3 bases are TGCGCCAGCGCCCCGGGGCGGACAGGGGCCCACGAGCAGTACTTC.

In DNA form, the CDR3 reads TGTGCCAGCATCCCTACAGGGGTGGGAGGATACACCTTC. Translated, it gives CASIPTGVGGYTF. The chain carries TRBV7-9 and TRBJ1-2; TRBD1 agrees at 7 bases. J lost 11 bases, V lost 7 bases, and 13 bases had no gene match. The CDR3 extends over 13 amino acids. The germline V gene has CDR1 SEHNR and CDR2 FQNEAQ (reference sequence).

This clonotype was seen at least ten times. The J gene is TRBJ2-5, the V gene TRBV20-1; a possible D gene is TRBD1 (5 bases). The CDR3 has 13 residues. V was pared by 4 bases and J by 6 bases, with 15 bases between. In germline, CDR1 is DFQATT, CDR2 SNEGSKA (reference sequence). CDR3 in amino acids: CSAIGARWQTQYF. CDR3 DNA sequence: TGCAGTGCTATTGGGGCTAGGTGGCAGACCCAGTACTTC.

The table lists this clonotype with many counts. J is TRBJ1-1 and V is TRBV3-1; weak D call: TRBD1 (6 bases). Germline assignment: CDR1 LGHDT and CDR2 YNNKEL (reference sequence). CDR3 size: 15 residues. Trimming left V 4 bases short and J 2 bases short, with 14 bases between. In DNA, the CDR3 is TGTGCCAGCAGCCCTTCATTACAGGGTAACACTGAAGCTTTCTTT. Translation: CASSPSLQGNTEAFF.

This clonotype appeared many times. The J gene is TRBJ1-5, the V gene TRBV24-1, with D hard to call. The CDR3 spans 14 residues. Germline V gene lookup returns CDR1 KGHDR and CDR2 SFDVKD. Trimming cost V 4 bases and J 1 base, with 7 bases left between them. CDR3 in DNA: TGTGCCACCAGTGAACCGGGGAGCAATCAGCCCCAGCATTTT. It encodes CATSEPGSNQPQHF.

Many counts were recorded for this clonotype. The genes are TRBV5-6 and TRBJ2-7; 7 positions agree with TRBD1. Unmatched junction bases numbered 4, after V lost 4 bases and J lost 3 bases. Germline-derived CDR1 and CDR2 are SGHDT and YYEEEE. There are 13 residues in the CDR3. This chain's CDR3 is CASSGRDSYEQYF. DNA of the CDR3: TGTGCCAGCAGCGGCCGGGACAGCTACGAGCAGTACTTC.

Concerning this clonotype: A junction end diverges from the germline sequence, so it may reflect a read error. The J gene is TRBJ2-1, the V gene TRBV5-1; 7 nucleotides line up with TRBD2. The CDR3 contains 16 residues. Germline V gene lookup returns CDR1 SGHRS and CDR2 YFSETQ. The CDR3 loop reads CASSLGGGSRTHDQFF. In nucleotides, the CDR3 is TGCGCCAGCAGCTTGGGGGGGGGGAGTCGTACGCATGATCAGTTCTTC.

In this sample, this clonotype turned up many times. The chain is built from TRBV5-1 and TRBJ2-2; D unresolved. Germline V gene lookup returns CDR1 SGHRS and CDR2 YFSETQ. The CDR3 covers 15 residues. The ends were cut back, 4 bases at V and 6 bases at J, with 16 bases in the middle. Here the CDR3 reads CASSVDPLRAGELFF. The DNA of the CDR3 is TGCGCCAGCAGCGTGGACCCTCTAAGGGCCGGGGAGCTGTTTTTT.

V is TRBV28 and J is TRBJ2-5; no clear D gene. V was shortened by 10 bases and J by 0 bases, with 12 bases between the two germline ends. The CDR3 extends over 13 amino acids. Looked up from germline, CDR1 is MDHEN and CDR2 is SYDVKM. In DNA, the CDR3 is TGTGCCACACAATCCATCAACCAAGAGACCCAGTACTTC. It codes for CATQSINQETQYF.

This clonotype has at least ten counts. The chain has TRBV28 and TRBJ1-5; the D is unclear. The CDR3 spans 14 residues. V was pared by 0 bases and J by 4 bases, with 7 bases between. CDR1 and CDR2 (germline): MDHEN, SYDVKM. The CDR3 spells CASSLWRANQPQHF. CDR3 DNA: TGTGCCAGCAGTTTATGGCGGGCGAATCAGCCCCAGCATTTT. The full variable domain, in which reference TRBV28 and TRBJ1-5 provide the parts outside the CDR3, is DVKVTQSSRYLVKRTGEKVFLECVQDMDHENMFWYRQDPGLGLRLIYFSYDVKMKEKGDIPEGYSVSREKKERFSLILESASTNQTSMYLCASSLWRANQPQHFGDGTRLSIL.

The sample holds many counts of this clonotype. V gene TRBV5-5 combines with J gene TRBJ2-2; TRBD1 matches 10 bases. There are 16 residues in the CDR3. Germline V gene lookup returns CDR1 SGHKS and CDR2 YYEKEE (reference sequence). J was trimmed by 3 bases and V by 6 bases; bases with no gene match: 8. CDR3 protein: CASKRQGAEYTGELFF. The CDR3 DNA reads TGTGCCAGCAAGAGACAGGGGGCTGAATACACCGGGGAGCTGTTTTTT.

At least ten counts were recorded for this clonotype. The chain links TRBV7-8 to TRBJ2-7; no reliable D call. CDR1 and CDR2 from the germline V gene are SGHVS and FQNEAQ. V was clipped by 2 bases and J by 1 base, with 6 bases between them. This CDR3 is built from 13 residues. This CDR3 is CASSLSSSYEQYF. The CDR3, as DNA: TGTGCCAGCAGCTTAAGCAGTTCCTACGAGCAGTACTTC.